This T cell receptor (beta chain) was found in a study of blood T cell repertoires in COVID-19. As for the study in general: The cDNA or gDNA used as material had been derived from T cells, B-cell-depleted T cells, or PBMCs.

The CDR3 has 12 residues. Trimming at V came to 6 bases and at J to 4 bases, leaving 2 bases not matched to a gene. Germline values: CDR1 ENHRY, CDR2 SYGVKD. Methods used by the authors: By means of reference gene primer amplification, nucleated cell counts were estimated. The data were produced by immunoSEQ multiplex PCR, yet TCRdb's version contains in-frame clones alone and is incomplete. Clone size and the V and J calls come from that table; the DNA yielded D and trimming. The sample lists about 130,000 clones; around 81% were seen once. The source is a woman in her forties or fifties with acute or convalescent COVID-19. The sequenced sample was peripheral blood. V usage is TRBV10-3 and J usage is TRBJ1-1; 7 positions match TRBD1. In nucleotides, the CDR3 is TGTGCCATCAGCGCAGGGGGCACTGAAGCTTTCTTT. This gives the protein CAISAGGTEAFF.